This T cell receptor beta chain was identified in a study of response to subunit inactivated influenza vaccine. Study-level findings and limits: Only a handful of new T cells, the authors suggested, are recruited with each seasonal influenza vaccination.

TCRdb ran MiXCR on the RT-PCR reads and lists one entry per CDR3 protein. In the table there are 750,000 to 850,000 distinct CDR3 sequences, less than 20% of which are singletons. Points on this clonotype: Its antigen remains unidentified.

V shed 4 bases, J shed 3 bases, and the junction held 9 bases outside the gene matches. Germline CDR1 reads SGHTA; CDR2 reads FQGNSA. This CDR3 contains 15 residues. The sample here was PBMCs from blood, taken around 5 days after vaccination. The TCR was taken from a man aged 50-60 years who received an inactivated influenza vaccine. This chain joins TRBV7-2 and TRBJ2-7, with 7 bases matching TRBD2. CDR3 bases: TGTGCCAGCAGCTCACGGATGCGGGGGAACTACGAGCAGTACTTC. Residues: CASSSRMRGNYEQYF.